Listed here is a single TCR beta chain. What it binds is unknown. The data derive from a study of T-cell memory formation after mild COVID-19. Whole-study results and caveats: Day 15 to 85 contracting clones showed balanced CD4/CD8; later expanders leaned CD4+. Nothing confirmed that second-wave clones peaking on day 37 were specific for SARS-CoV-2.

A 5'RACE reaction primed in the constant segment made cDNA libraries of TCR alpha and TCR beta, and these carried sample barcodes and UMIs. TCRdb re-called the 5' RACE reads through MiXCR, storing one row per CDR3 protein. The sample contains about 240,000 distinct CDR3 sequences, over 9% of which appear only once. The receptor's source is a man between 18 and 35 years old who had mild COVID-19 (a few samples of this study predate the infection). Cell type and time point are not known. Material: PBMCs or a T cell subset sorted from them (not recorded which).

CDR3 sequence: CASSPNLIWNTEAFF. DNA of the CDR3: TGTGCCAGCAGCCCCAACCTGATTTGGAACACTGAAGCTTTCTTT. This chain links TRBV11-2 with TRBJ1-1; D is undetermined. This CDR3 has 15 residues. V lost 5 bases and J 1 base, leaving 14 bases between the germline ends. The germline gives CDR1 SGHAT, CDR2 FQNNGV.